This T cell receptor beta chain was retrieved from a study of cytomegalovirus exposure and HLA in healthy donors. Regarding the study as a whole: In vitro testing confirmed three CMV-associated chains as specific for CMV antigens. A later look showed TCR association rates differing by HLA locus, highest for DRB1 and lowest for HLA-C. HLA alleles showed associations with some 17,000 TCR beta sequences in a later analysis, at a 0.05 false discovery rate.

This clone is a singleton in its sample. Its antigen is not known. Trimming took off 6 bases at V and 5 bases at J, with 16 bases between the two ends. This CDR3 is built from 14 residues. CDR1 WNHNN and CDR2 SYGVQD come from the germline V gene (reference sequence). PCR primers comprised 60 Vbeta and 13 Jbeta primers. In the study's own analysis: As a later analysis found, there were tens of millions of unique TCR beta chains, of which approximately 10 million were shared. The data were produced by immunoSEQ multiplex PCR, yet TCRdb's version contains in-frame clones alone and is incomplete. V and J calls and clone size are given by that table; D and trimming were obtained from the DNA. The sample records roughly 130,000 clones, around three quarters being singletons.

The source material was PBMCs. This TCR came from a woman between 55 and 75 years old in good health and CMV-seropositive. The chain couples TRBV10-1 to TRBJ2-5, with a possible D match to TRBD2 (6 bases). CDR3 sequence: CASSRDPGGETQYF. CDR3 nucleotide sequence: TGCGCCAGCAGCCGGGACCCAGGAGGGGAGACCCAGTACTTC.